This TCR beta chain came from a study of T cell repertoires in ileal Crohn's disease. Study-wide results and limits: Every patient over 26.8% clonality showed endoscopic recurrence.

Profiling relied on immunoSEQ multiplex PCR, and the TCRdb table lists in-frame clones only, not all of them. The table has some 11,000 clones, approximately 77% seen once; the top ten hold less than 8.5%. This CDR3 is built from 16 residues. Germline assignment: CDR1 SGDLS and CDR2 YYNGEE. The trim removed 0 bases at V and 5 bases at J, leaving 9 bases unmatched. About this clone: Its antigen is undetermined.

Time point here: neoterminal ileum biopsy at postoperative endoscopy, about 6 months after surgery. Patients were adults with ileal or ileocolonic Crohn's disease needing resection. V usage is TRBV9 and J usage is TRBJ2-5; 8 bases align to TRBD1. The sequenced material came from ileal tissue. This clonotype was sampled from an adult with Crohn's disease. The CDR3 DNA reads TGTGCCAGCAGCGTAGAGGTGGGGGCAGGGGGCGAGACCCAGTACTTC. It is translated as CASSVEVGAGGETQYF.